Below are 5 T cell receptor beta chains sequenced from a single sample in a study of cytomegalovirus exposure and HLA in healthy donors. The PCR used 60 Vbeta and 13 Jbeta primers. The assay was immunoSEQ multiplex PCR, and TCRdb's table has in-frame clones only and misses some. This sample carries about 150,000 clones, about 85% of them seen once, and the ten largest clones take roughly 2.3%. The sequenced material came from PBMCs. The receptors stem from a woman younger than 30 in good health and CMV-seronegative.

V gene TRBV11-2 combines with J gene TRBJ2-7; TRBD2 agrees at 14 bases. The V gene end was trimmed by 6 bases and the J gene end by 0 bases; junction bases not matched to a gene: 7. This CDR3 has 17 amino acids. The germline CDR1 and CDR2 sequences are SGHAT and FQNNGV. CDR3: CASRPGLAGVGSYEQYF. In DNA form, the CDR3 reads TGTGCCAGCAGACCGGGACTAGCGGGAGTAGGCTCCTACGAGCAGTACTTC.

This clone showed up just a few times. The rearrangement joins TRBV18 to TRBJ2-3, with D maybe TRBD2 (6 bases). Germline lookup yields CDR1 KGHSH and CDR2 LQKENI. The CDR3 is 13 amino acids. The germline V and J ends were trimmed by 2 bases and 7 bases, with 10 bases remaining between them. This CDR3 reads CASSPTGDYTQYF. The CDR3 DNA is TGTGCCAGCTCACCAACGGGAGACTATACGCAGTATTTT.

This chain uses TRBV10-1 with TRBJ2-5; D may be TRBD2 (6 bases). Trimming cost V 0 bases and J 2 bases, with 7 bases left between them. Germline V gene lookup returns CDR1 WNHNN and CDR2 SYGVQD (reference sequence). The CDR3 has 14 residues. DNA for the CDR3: TGCGCCAGCAGTGAGTCGGGGGGTCAAGAGACCCAGTACTTC. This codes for CASSESGGQETQYF.

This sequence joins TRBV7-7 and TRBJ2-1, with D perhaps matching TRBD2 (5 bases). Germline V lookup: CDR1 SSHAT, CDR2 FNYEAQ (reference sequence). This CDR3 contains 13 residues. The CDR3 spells CASALDSVNEQFF. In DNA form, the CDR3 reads TGTGCTAGCGCCCTAGATTCTGTGAATGAGCAGTTCTTC.

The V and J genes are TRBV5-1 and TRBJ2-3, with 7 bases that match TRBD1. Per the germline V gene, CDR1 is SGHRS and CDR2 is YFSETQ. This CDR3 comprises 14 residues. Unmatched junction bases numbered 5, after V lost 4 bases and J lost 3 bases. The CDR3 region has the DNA TGCGCCAGCAGCCCGGGACAGAGAACAGATACGCAGTATTTT. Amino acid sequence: CASSPGQRTDTQYF.